The T cell receptor beta chain described here comes from a study of T cell repertoires in cytomegalovirus infection. Across the study: Based on public TCR beta signatures, there were indications of CMV infection and of a matching HLA type. Study-level results: Of the TCR beta families, the public ones yielded a cumulative frequency that identified carriers of CMV plus the relevant HLA. HLA-C-restricted CMV clonotypes gave the most frequent clonotype in two of eight donors.

TCRdb redid the calling of the reads with MiXCR, one entry per CDR3 protein. The top ten clones hold 11% to 15% of a sample with approximately 990,000 distinct CDR3 sequences, around 30% of them seen once. Germline-derived CDR1 and CDR2 are MNHNS and SASEGT. The CDR3 sequence is 16 residues long. This clonotype appeared many times. Its specificity is unknown. One junction end does not reproduce the germline sequence, and a read error may be involved. V and J are TRBV6-1 and TRBJ2-5; possible D gene TRBD2, 6 bases. This sequence originates from a human donor in good health (CMV status not recorded). Some clones in this sample may be carry-over from other donors' samples. Sequences were derived from cultured CD8+ T cells from PBMCs, sampled from culture after CMV antigen stimulation. The CDR3 is CASSEGVSGGTETQYF. CDR3 sequence (DNA): TGTGCCAGCAGCGAAGGGGTTTCTGGGGGGACAGAGACCCAGTACTTC.